This is a list of T cell receptor beta chains from one sample in a study of T cell responses to AZD1222 COVID-19 vaccine. The table came from immunoSEQ multiplex PCR; TCRdb's copy has only in-frame clones and leaves some out. In the table there are fewer than 200,000 clones, around 88% of which are singletons. The sample was peripheral blood, taken 28 days after the second AZD1222 dose. Source of these receptors: an adult who received the AZD1222 COVID-19 vaccine. Both conserved end residues are trimmed from each CDR3. D genes are given only for firm matches.

v_gene	d_gene	j_gene	CDR3aa
TRBV27	-	TRBJ1-2	ASSLTGGSAVYGYT
TRBV5-4	TRBD2	TRBJ2-3	ASSPSGGGVTDTQY
TRBV5-4	-	TRBJ1-2	ASSTGTEYGYT
TRBV15	-	TRBJ1-1	ATSSMNTEAF
TRBV6-6	-	TRBJ2-5	ASSYPGPQETQY
TRBV27	-	TRBJ1-1	ASSHPQGEAF
TRBV6-5	TRBD1	TRBJ2-5	ASTGTGQETQY
TRBV5-4	TRBD1	TRBJ2-7	ASSLGLDRGRGEQY
TRBV5-6	TRBD1	TRBJ1-5	ASNRGRHQPQH
TRBV2	TRBD1	TRBJ1-2	ASSNRGKGGYT
TRBV19	-	TRBJ2-7	ASSMARSSYEQY
TRBV4-2	TRBD1	TRBJ2-2	ASSPGTGNTGELF
TRBV30	-	TRBJ1-1	AWASRRNTEAF
TRBV6-6	-	TRBJ2-5	ASSRSMTETQY
TRBV6-1	-	TRBJ1-2	ASSEAATPRNIYGYT
TRBV7-2	-	TRBJ2-7	ASSIYGGSSYEQY
TRBV6-5	TRBD1	TRBJ2-4	ASSLRATGDSIQY
TRBV7-9	-	TRBJ2-7	ASIQGTTYEQY
TRBV27	TRBD1	TRBJ2-7	ATHGQANYEQY
TRBV5-8	-	TRBJ1-5	ASSLGPYNQPQH
TRBV19	TRBD2	TRBJ2-1	ATRGETSGVKDEQF
TRBV9	TRBD1	TRBJ1-3	ASSGQGYTIY
TRBV25-1	-	TRBJ1-3	ASTPKNAGNTIY
TRBV7-9	-	TRBJ1-2	ASSPQSISNYGYT
TRBV5-6	-	TRBJ1-3	ASSLEGKFRAVRGNTIY
TRBV3-1/TRBV3-2	TRBD1	TRBJ2-3	ASSTRQGGGRQY
TRBV19	-	TRBJ2-7	ASSIGQADYEQY
TRBV19	-	TRBJ2-2	ASMGRGNTGELF
TRBV10-2	-	TRBJ2-7	ASRGLSYEQY
TRBV6-2/TRBV6-3	-	TRBJ1-2	ASSSYDRLDT
TRBV2	TRBD1	TRBJ1-2	ASSANPPGQAGSYYGYT
TRBV6-1	-	TRBJ1-6	ASSEVGLGNSPLH
TRBV5-6	-	TRBJ1-6	ASSLVQGYSPLH
TRBV23-1	-	TRBJ2-2	ASTRGGGIGELF
TRBV3-1/TRBV3-2	TRBD2	TRBJ2-1	ASSLPRGGGNEQF
TRBV5-5	-	TRBJ2-6	ASSLAVLESGANVLT
TRBV15	TRBD2	TRBJ2-1	ATSRERGLGNEQF
TRBV6-5	-	TRBJ1-5	ASSPLDSNQPQH
TRBV10-3	TRBD2	TRBJ2-5	AMAGGGPQETQY
TRBV12-3/TRBV12-4	-	TRBJ2-7	ASSPGQYYEQY
TRBV11-3	TRBD2	TRBJ2-3	ASSLGDLRRGEDTQY